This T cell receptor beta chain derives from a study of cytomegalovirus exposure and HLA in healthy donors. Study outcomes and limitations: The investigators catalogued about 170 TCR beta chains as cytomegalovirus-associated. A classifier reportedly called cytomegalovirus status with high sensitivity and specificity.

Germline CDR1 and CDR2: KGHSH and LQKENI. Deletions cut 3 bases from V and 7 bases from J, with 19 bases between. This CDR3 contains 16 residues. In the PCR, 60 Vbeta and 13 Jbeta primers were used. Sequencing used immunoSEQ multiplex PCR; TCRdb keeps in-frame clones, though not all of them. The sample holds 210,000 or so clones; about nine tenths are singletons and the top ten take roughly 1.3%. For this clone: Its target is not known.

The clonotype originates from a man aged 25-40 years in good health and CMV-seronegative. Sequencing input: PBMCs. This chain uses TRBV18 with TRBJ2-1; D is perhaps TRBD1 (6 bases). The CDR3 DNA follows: TGTGCCAGCTCACCGAGTGACAGGACCGAGGTGAATGAGCAGTTCTTC. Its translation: CASSPSDRTEVNEQFF. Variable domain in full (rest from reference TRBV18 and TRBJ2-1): NAGVMQNPRHLVRRRGQEARLRCSPMKGHSHVYWYRQLPEEGLKFMVYLQKENIIDESGMPKERFSAEFPKEGPSILRIQQVVRGDSAAYFCASSPSDRTEVNEQFFGPGTRLTVL.